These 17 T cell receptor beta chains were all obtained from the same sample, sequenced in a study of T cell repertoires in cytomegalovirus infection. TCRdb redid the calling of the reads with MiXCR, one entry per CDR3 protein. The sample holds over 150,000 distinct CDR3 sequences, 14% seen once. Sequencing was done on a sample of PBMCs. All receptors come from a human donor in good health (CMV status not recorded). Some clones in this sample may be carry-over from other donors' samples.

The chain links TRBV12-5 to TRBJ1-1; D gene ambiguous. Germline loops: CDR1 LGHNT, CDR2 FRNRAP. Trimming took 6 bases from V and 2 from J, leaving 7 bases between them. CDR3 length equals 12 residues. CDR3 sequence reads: CASGKYNTEAFF. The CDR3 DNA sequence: TGTGCTAGTGGCAAATACAACACTGAAGCTTTCTTT.

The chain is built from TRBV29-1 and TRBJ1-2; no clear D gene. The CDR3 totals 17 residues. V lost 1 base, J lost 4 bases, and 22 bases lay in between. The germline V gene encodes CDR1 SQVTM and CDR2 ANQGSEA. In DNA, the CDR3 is TGCAGCGTTGAAGTCCGAGTCCCCTCTAAAGGCCTCTATGGCTACACCTTC. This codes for CSVEVRVPSKGLYGYTF.

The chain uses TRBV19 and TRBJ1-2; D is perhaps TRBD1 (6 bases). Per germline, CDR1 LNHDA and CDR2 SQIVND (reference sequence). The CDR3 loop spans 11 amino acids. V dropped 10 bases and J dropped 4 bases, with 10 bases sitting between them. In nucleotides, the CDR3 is TGTGCCACACAGGGTGGCTATGGCTACACCTTC. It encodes CATQGGYGYTF.

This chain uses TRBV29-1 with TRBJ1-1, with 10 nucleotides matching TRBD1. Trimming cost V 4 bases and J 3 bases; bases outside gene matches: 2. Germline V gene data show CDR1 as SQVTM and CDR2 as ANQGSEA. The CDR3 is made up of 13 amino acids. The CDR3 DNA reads TGCAGCGTTGGGGACAGGGGACACACTGAAGCTTTCTTT. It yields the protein CSVGDRGHTEAFF.

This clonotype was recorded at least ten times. The CDR3 spells CASMGLAKNIQYF. The CDR3 coding sequence is TGTGCCAGCATGGGATTAGCCAAAAACATTCAGTACTTC. This rearrangement joins TRBV25-1 to TRBJ2-4; D gene unclear. There are 13 residues in the CDR3. The V end was cut by 7 bases, the J end by 0 bases, with 7 bases between. The germline V gene encodes CDR1 MGHDK and CDR2 SYGVNS.

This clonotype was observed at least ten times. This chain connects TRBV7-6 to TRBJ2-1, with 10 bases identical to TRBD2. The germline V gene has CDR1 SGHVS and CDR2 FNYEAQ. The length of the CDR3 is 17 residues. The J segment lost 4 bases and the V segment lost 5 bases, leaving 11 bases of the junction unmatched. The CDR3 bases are TGTGCCAGCAGCCTTTCCTCGCCTAGCGGGGGTTACAATGAGCAGTTCTTC. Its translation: CASSLSSPSGGYNEQFF.

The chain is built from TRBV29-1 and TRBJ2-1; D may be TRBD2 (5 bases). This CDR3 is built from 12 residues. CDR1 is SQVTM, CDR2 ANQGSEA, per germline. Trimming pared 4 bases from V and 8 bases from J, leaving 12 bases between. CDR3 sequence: CSVGGARDEQFF. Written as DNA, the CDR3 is TGCAGCGTTGGGGGAGCCCGCGATGAGCAGTTCTTC.

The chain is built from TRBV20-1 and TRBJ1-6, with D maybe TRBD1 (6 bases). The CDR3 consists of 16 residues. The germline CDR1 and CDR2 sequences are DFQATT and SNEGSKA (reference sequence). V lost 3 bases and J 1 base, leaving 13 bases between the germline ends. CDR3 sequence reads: CSASNRERSYNSPLHF. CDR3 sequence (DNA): TGCAGTGCTAGTAACAGGGAAAGGTCCTATAATTCACCCCTCCACTTT.

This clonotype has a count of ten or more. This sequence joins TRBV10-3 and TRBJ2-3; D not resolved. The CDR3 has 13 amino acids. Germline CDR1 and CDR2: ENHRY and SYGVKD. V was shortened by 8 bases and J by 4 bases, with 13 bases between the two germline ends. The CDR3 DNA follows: TGTGCCATCGAGTCGGACCGCTCAGATACGCAGTATTTT. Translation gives CAIESDRSDTQYF.

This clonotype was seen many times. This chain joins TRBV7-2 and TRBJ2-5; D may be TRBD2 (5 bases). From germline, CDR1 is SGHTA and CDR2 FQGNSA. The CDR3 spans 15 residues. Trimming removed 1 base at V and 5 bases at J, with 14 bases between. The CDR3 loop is CASSLGGSLGETQYF. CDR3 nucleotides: TGTGCCAGCAGCTTAGGAGGGAGCCTAGGGGAGACCCAGTACTTC.

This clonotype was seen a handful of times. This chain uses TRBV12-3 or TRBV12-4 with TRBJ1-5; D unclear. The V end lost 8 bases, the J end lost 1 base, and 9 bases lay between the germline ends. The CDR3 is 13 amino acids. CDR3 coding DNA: TGTGCCAGCGGAGCCGGGAGCAATCAGCCCCAGCATTTT. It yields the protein CASGAGSNQPQHF.

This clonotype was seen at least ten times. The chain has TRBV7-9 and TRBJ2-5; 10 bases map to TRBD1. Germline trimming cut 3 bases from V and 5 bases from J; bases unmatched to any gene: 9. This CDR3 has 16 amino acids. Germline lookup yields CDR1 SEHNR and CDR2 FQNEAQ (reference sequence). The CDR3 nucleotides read TGTGCCAGCAGCTTTACACCGGGACAGGGGAAGGAGACCCAGTACTTC. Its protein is CASSFTPGQGKETQYF. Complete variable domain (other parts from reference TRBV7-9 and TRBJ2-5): DTGVSQNPRHKITKRGQNVTFRCDPISEHNRLYWYRQTLGQGPEFLTYFQNEAQLEKSRLLSDRFSAERPKGSFSTLEIQRTEQGDSAMYLCASSFTPGQGKETQYFGPGTRLLVL.

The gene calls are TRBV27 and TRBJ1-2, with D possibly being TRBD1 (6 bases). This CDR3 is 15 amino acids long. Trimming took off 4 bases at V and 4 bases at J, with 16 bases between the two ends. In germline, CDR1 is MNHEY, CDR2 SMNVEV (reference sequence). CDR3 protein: CASSSLTGTRYGYTF. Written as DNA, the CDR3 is TGTGCCAGCAGTTCCCTGACAGGCACTCGCTATGGCTACACCTTC.

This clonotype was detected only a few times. The CDR3 coding sequence is TGTGCCAGCAGCGTAGACGGGGGCTCAACTTCCGAGCAGTACTTC. Translated: CASSVDGGSTSEQYF. The chain couples TRBV9 to TRBJ2-7, with D possibly called TRBD1 or TRBD2 (6 bases each). CDR3 size: 15 residues. Trimming left V 0 bases short and J 6 bases short, with 16 bases between. Per germline, CDR1 SGDLS and CDR2 YYNGEE.

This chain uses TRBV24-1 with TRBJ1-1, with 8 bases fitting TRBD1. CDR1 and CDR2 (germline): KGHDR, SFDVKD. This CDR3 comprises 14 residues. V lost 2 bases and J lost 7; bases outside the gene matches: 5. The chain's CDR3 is CATSDSQGGNEAFF. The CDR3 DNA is TGTGCCACCAGTGATTCACAGGGGGGAAATGAAGCTTTCTTT.

Written as DNA, the CDR3 is TGCAGTGCTAGAACCGGGGGCAATCAGCCCCAGCATTTT. This sequence encodes CSARTGGNQPQHF. The V and J genes are TRBV20-1 and TRBJ1-5; D call uncertain. Between the trimmed V and J ends, which lost 2 bases and 2 bases, there was a span of 7 bases. CDR3 size: 13 residues. Germline values: CDR1 DFQATT, CDR2 SNEGSKA (reference sequence).

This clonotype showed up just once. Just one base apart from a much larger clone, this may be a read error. For the CDR3, the DNA is TGTGCCAGCAGCCCGGACATGGGAGGGGAGACCCAGTACTTC. The encoded protein is CASSPDMGGETQYF. This sequence joins TRBV7-3 and TRBJ2-5; 7 bases agree with TRBD2. The V and J ends lost 5 bases and 5 bases, in that order; junction bases with no gene match: 8. Germline CDR1 SGHTA, CDR2 FQGTGA. The CDR3 extends over 14 amino acids.